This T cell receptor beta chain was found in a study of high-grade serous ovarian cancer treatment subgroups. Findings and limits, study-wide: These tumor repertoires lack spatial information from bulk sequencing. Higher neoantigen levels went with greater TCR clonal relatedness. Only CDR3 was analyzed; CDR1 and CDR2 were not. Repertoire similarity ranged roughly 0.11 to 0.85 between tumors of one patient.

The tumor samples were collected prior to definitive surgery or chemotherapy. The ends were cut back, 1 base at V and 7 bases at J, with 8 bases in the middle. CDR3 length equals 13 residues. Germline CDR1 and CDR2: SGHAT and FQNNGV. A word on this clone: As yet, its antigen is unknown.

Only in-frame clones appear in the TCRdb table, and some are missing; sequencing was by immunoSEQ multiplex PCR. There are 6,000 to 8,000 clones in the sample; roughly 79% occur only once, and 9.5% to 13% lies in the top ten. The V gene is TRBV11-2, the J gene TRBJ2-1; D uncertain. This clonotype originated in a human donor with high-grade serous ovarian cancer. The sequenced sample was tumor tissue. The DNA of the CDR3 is TGTGCCAGCAGCTTAGGGGTATGGAATGAGCAGTTCTTC. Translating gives CASSLGVWNEQFF.